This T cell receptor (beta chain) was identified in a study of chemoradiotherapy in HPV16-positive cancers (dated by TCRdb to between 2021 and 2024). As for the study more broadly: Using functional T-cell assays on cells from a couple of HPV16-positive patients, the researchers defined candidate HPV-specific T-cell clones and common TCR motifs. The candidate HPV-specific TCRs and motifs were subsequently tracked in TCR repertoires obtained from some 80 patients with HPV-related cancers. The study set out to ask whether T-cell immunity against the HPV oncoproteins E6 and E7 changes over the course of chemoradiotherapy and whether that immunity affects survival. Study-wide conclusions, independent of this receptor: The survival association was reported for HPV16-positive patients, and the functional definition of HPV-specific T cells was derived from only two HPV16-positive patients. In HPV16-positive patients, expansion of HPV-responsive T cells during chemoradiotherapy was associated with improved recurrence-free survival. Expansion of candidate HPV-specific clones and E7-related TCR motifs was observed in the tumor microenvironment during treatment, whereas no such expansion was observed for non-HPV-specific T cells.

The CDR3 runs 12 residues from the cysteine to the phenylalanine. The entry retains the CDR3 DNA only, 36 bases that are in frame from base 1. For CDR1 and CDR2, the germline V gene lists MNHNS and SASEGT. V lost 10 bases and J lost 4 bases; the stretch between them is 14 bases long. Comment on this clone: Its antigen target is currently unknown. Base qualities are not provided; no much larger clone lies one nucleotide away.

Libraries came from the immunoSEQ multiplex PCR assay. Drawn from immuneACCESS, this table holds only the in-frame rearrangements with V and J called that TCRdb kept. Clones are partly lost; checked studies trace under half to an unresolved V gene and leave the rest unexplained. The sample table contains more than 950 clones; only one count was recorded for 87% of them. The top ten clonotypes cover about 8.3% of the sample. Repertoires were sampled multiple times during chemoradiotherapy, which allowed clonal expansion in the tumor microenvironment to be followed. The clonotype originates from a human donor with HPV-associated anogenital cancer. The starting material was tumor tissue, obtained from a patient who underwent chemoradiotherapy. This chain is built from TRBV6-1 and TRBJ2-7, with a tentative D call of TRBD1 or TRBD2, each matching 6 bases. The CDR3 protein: CATDGGLYEQYF. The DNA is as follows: TGTGCCACTGACGGGGGCCTATACGAGCAGTACTTC.